A single sample is the source of the 26 T cell receptor beta chains below, sequenced in a study of T cells in Graves' hyperthyroidism and ophthalmopathy. RNA transcripts were the template for amplifying TCR beta CDR3 regions. The TCR CDR3 was amplified in a first-round RT-PCR using the HTBI primer set. TCRdb passed the multiplex PCR reads through MiXCR, listing each CDR3 protein once. Among roughly 710,000 distinct CDR3 sequences listed, under 45% were seen once. Sequencing was carried out using blood. These receptors all stem from a woman in her thirties or forties with Graves' hyperthyroidism.

This clonotype was detected ten times or more. This sequence joins TRBV20-1 and TRBJ1-5; D is possibly TRBD1 (6 bases). Per the germline V gene, CDR1 is DFQATT and CDR2 is SNEGSKA (reference sequence). V lost 3 bases, J lost 2 bases, and 14 bases lay in between. The CDR3 contains 15 residues. The CDR3 reads CSASRGATGNQPQHF. The DNA for the CDR3 is TGCAGTGCTAGTAGGGGGGCAACCGGCAATCAGCCCCAGCATTTT.

This clonotype was seen many times. V and J are TRBV10-3 and TRBJ1-2; the D is unclear. With 4 bases removed from V and 4 bases from J, the gap between germline ends came to 10 bases. The CDR3 sequence is 13 residues long. Germline values: CDR1 ENHRY, CDR2 SYGVKD. The CDR3 reads CAISAKDPYGYTF. CDR3 nucleotide sequence: TGTGCCATCAGTGCCAAAGACCCCTATGGCTACACCTTC.

V is TRBV13 and J is TRBJ1-1, with D uncertain. V lost 6 bases to trimming and J lost 3 bases, with 14 bases between them. The CDR3 covers 14 residues. Per germline, CDR1 PRHDT and CDR2 FYEKMQ (reference sequence). The CDR3 region is CASSKGRPDTEAFF. CDR3 coding DNA: TGTGCCAGCAGTAAGGGCCGTCCGGACACTGAAGCTTTCTTT.

Comment on this clonotype: As the CDR3 is not closed by the conserved phenylalanine or tryptophan, this likely results from a read error. This rearrangement joins TRBV7-9 to TRBJ1-1; D not certain. Trimming pared 1 base from V and 4 bases from J, leaving 7 bases between. The germline V gene encodes CDR1 SEHNR and CDR2 FQNEAQ (reference sequence). This CDR3 comprises 13 residues. Here the CDR3 reads CASSLGARTEAFL. The CDR3 DNA reads TGTGCCAGCAGCTTAGGAGCTCGCACTGAAGCTTTCCTT.

CDR3 in amino acids: CASSFPPGGAEQSSYEQYF. The CDR3 DNA reads as TGTGCCAGCAGCTTCCCCCCCGGGGGTGCCGAACAAAGCTCCTACGAGCAGTACTTC. V and J are TRBV7-2 and TRBJ2-7, with D maybe TRBD2 (6 bases). The CDR3 is made up of 19 amino acids. Deletions cut 3 bases from V and 0 bases from J, with 24 bases between. Germline CDR1 SGHTA, CDR2 FQGNSA.

Of note for this clonotype: This may stem from a read error, because a much larger clone lies one nucleotide away. This chain joins TRBV29-1 and TRBJ2-5; D remains unclear. Germline V lookup: CDR1 SQVTM, CDR2 ANQGSEA. This CDR3 contains 13 residues. With 3 bases removed from V and 5 bases from J, the gap between germline ends came to 13 bases. DNA for the CDR3: TGCAGCGTTGACAAGATATGGCGTGAGACCCAGTACTTC. It encodes CSVDKIWRETQYF.

This clonotype has at least ten counts. This rearrangement joins TRBV14 to TRBJ2-5; maybe TRBD2 (5 bases). V lost 2 bases and J lost 4, with 14 bases in between. The CDR3 loop spans 15 amino acids. Germline loops: CDR1 SGHDN, CDR2 FVKESK. This CDR3 reads CASSQNSGVRETQYF. The CDR3, as DNA: TGTGCCAGCAGCCAAAACAGCGGAGTTCGAGAGACCCAGTACTTC.

In the case of this clonotype: A single base separates this from a much larger clone, so it may be a read error. This chain joins TRBV19 and TRBJ1-2, with D uncertain. From germline, CDR1 is LNHDA and CDR2 SQIVND (reference sequence). The CDR3 has 12 residues. The CDR3 spells CASTADYYGDTF. The CDR3 nucleotides read TGTGCCAGTACAGCAGACTACTATGGCGACACCTTC. Variable domain in full (rest from reference TRBV19 and TRBJ1-2): DGGITQSPKYLFRKEGQNVTLSCEQNLNHDAMYWYRQDPGQGLRLIYYSQIVNDFQKGDIAEGYSVSREKKESFPLTVTSAQKNPTAFYLCASTADYYGDTFGSGTRLTVV.

This chain joins TRBV20-1 and TRBJ2-5, with 9 bases identical to TRBD1. Germline CDR1 and CDR2: DFQATT and SNEGSKA (reference sequence). The CDR3 sequence is 14 residues long. J was trimmed by 5 bases and V by 1 base; bases with no gene match: 5. CDR3 residues: CSARALDRGETQYF. DNA for the CDR3: TGCAGTGCTAGAGCTCTCGACAGGGGGGAGACCCAGTACTTC.

The chain joins TRBV24-1 to TRBJ2-2; possibly TRBD2 for D (6 bases). This CDR3 comprises 12 residues. The V gene lost 9 bases and the J gene lost 7 bases, with 11 bases spanning the gap. The germline gives CDR1 KGHDR, CDR2 SFDVKD. This CDR3 is CATGKTSGELFF. The CDR3 bases are TGTGCCACCGGAAAGACTAGCGGGGAGCTGTTTTTT.

This clonotype was counted at least ten times. The V gene is TRBV20-1, the J gene TRBJ2-5; D may be TRBD2 (5 bases). In germline, CDR1 is DFQATT, CDR2 SNEGSKA (reference sequence). The CDR3 has 15 amino acids. V lost 3 bases and J 0 bases, leaving 14 bases between the germline ends. CDR3 amino acids: CSASRGSANQETQYF. DNA of the CDR3: TGCAGTGCTAGCCGAGGGAGCGCCAACCAAGAGACCCAGTACTTC.

Details on this clonotype: A junction boundary mismatches the germline segment, possibly from a read error. The chain couples TRBV7-6 to TRBJ1-3; TRBD1 is a possible D gene (5 bases). There are 14 residues in the CDR3. In germline, CDR1 is SGHVS, CDR2 FNYEAQ. CDR3: CASSFAGSGYTLYF. The CDR3 region has the DNA TGTGCCAGCAGCTTTGCAGGGAGTGGCTACACCTTATATTTT.

This clonotype was recorded at least ten times. V usage is TRBV4-1 and J usage is TRBJ2-5, with D possibly matching TRBD1 (5 bases). The germline V gene has CDR1 MGHRA and CDR2 YSYEKL. The CDR3 runs 14 residues. V lost 4 bases, J lost 1 base, and 10 bases lay in between. The DNA for the CDR3 is TGCGCCAGCAGCCCGCGCGACAGCCAAGAGACCCAGTACTTC. Translated, it gives CASSPRDSQETQYF.

This clonotype came up a few times. V gene TRBV9 combines with J gene TRBJ2-2; 7 bases line up with TRBD1. The CDR3 is made up of 16 amino acids. The germline gives CDR1 SGDLS, CDR2 YYNGEE. V lost 0 bases and J lost 1; bases outside the gene matches: 3. This chain's CDR3 is CASSVVRTGNTGELFF. In DNA, the CDR3 is TGTGCCAGCAGCGTAGTGAGGACAGGGAACACCGGGGAGCTGTTTTTT.

The chain couples TRBV7-2 to TRBJ1-5, with TRBD1 matching over 8 bases. There are 20 residues in the CDR3. J was trimmed by 0 bases and V by 1 base; bases with no gene match: 14. The germline gives CDR1 SGHTA, CDR2 FQGNSA. CDR3 in DNA: TGTGCCAGCAGCTTAGGACAGGGGAAGATCGGCTTTCGTAGCAATCAGCCCCAGCATTTT. Residues: CASSLGQGKIGFRSNQPQHF.

The CDR3 DNA reads as TGCAGTGCTAGGGTGGGGGTAGGCAATCAGCCCCAGCATTTT. It translates to CSARVGVGNQPQHF. The chain has TRBV20-1 and TRBJ1-5, with D perhaps TRBD1 (5 bases). CDR1 and CDR2 (germline): DFQATT, SNEGSKA (reference sequence). The V gene lost 3 bases and the J gene lost 2 bases, with 11 bases spanning the gap. The CDR3 length is 14 residues.

This clonotype came up many times. The V call is TRBV7-2, the J call TRBJ1-5; 10 nucleotides match TRBD1. CDR3 length: 19 amino acids. Trimming removed 3 bases from V and 1 base from J; junction bases left unmatched: 12. Germline CDR1 and CDR2: SGHTA and FQGNSA. The CDR3: CASSLSPYRDRGSNQPQHF. The DNA for the CDR3 is TGTGCCAGCAGCTTGTCCCCATACCGGGACAGGGGAAGCAATCAGCCCCAGCATTTT.

The chain employs TRBV5-1 and TRBJ2-5; the D gene could be TRBD1 or TRBD2 (5 bases each). Germline CDR1 and CDR2: SGHRS and YFSETQ. V was clipped by 8 bases and J by 4 bases, with 18 bases between them. This CDR3 has 14 amino acids. The CDR3 bases are TGCGCCAGTTATAGGGGACCGTCGGGAGAGACCCAGTACTTC. This encodes CASYRGPSGETQYF.

This clonotype was counted between two and nine times. The chain is built from TRBV11-2 and TRBJ1-1; D is perhaps TRBD1 (5 bases). The CDR3 is made up of 16 amino acids. Germline loops: CDR1 SGHAT, CDR2 FQNNGV. With 5 bases removed from V and 1 base from J, the gap between germline ends came to 17 bases. DNA of the CDR3: TGTGCCAGCAGCCAAGATCGGGCAACAGGGAACACTGAAGCTTTCTTT. This encodes CASSQDRATGNTEAFF. The full variable domain, with the rest looked up from reference TRBV11-2 and TRBJ1-1, is EAGVAQSPRYKIIEKRQSVAFWCNPISGHATLYWYQQILGQGPKLLIQFQNNGVVDDSQLPKDRFSAERLKGVDSTLKIQPAKLEDSAVYLCASSQDRATGNTEAFFGQGTRLTVV.

As to this clonotype: Possible read error: a much larger clone is one base away. The chain links TRBV7-2 to TRBJ1-1, with D possibly TRBD1 on 5 matching bases. From germline, CDR1 is SGHTA and CDR2 FQGNSA. V lost 2 bases and J 1 base, leaving 11 bases between the germline ends. This CDR3 contains 15 residues. For the CDR3, the DNA is TGTGCCAGCAGCTTACGGGGACCGCGGAACACTGAAGCTTTCTTT. Encoded protein: CASSLRGPRNTEAFF.

V and J are TRBV25-1 and TRBJ2-7, with a tentative D call TRBD1 (6 bases). Looked up from germline, CDR1 is MGHDK and CDR2 is SYGVNS. There are 11 residues in the CDR3. The V and J ends lost 7 bases and 6 bases respectively, with 10 bases between them. CDR3 bases: TGTGCCAGCAATGCACAGGGCGAGCAGTACTTC. It is translated as CASNAQGEQYF.

V and J are TRBV9 and TRBJ1-1; D gene uncertain. This CDR3 contains 16 residues. V dropped 5 bases and J dropped 2 bases, with 19 bases sitting between them. Germline CDR1 SGDLS, CDR2 YYNGEE. The CDR3 region has the DNA TGTGCCAGCAGTTACCCATTCTTGACTGAAAACACTGAAGCTTTCTTT. It codes for CASSYPFLTENTEAFF.

This clonotype has a count of ten or more. The chain employs TRBV2 and TRBJ1-2, with TRBD1 identical over 8 bases. Germline CDR1 SNHLY, CDR2 FYNNEI. V was pared by 6 bases and J by 3 bases, with 6 bases of the junction left unmatched. There are 14 residues in the CDR3. In nucleotides, the CDR3 is TGTGCCAGCAGGACAGGGGAACTTCACTATGGCTACACCTTC. Translating it yields CASRTGELHYGYTF.

J is TRBJ2-7 and V is TRBV7-9; D not certain. The J call is uncertain, as TRBJ2-1 better fits the DNA end. This CDR3 contains 11 residues. Germline loops: CDR1 SEHNR, CDR2 FQNEAQ (reference sequence). The CDR3: CASRADNEQFF. DNA of the CDR3: TGTGCCAGCCGCGCTGACAATGAGCAGTTCTTC.

Only a few counts were recorded for this clonotype. The CDR3 DNA reads TGCGCCAGCAGGGGGGGCCTAGCGGGAGGCCACACCGGGGAGCTGTTTTTT. Its translation is CASRGGLAGGHTGELFF. The chain couples TRBV10-1 to TRBJ2-2; 11 bases map to TRBD2. The CDR3 consists of 17 residues. Germline trimming cut 6 bases from V and 3 bases from J; bases unmatched to any gene: 9. From germline, CDR1 is WNHNN and CDR2 SYGVQD (reference sequence).

The chain employs TRBV29-1 and TRBJ2-5; TRBD1 matches 9 bases. The V gene's germline CDR1 is SQVTM and CDR2 ANQGSEA. CDR3 length: 12 amino acids. V was pared by 4 bases and J by 8 bases, with 5 bases of the junction left unmatched. The CDR3 region is CSVAGQGETQYF. The CDR3 bases are TGCAGCGTTGCGGGACAGGGAGAAACCCAGTACTTC.